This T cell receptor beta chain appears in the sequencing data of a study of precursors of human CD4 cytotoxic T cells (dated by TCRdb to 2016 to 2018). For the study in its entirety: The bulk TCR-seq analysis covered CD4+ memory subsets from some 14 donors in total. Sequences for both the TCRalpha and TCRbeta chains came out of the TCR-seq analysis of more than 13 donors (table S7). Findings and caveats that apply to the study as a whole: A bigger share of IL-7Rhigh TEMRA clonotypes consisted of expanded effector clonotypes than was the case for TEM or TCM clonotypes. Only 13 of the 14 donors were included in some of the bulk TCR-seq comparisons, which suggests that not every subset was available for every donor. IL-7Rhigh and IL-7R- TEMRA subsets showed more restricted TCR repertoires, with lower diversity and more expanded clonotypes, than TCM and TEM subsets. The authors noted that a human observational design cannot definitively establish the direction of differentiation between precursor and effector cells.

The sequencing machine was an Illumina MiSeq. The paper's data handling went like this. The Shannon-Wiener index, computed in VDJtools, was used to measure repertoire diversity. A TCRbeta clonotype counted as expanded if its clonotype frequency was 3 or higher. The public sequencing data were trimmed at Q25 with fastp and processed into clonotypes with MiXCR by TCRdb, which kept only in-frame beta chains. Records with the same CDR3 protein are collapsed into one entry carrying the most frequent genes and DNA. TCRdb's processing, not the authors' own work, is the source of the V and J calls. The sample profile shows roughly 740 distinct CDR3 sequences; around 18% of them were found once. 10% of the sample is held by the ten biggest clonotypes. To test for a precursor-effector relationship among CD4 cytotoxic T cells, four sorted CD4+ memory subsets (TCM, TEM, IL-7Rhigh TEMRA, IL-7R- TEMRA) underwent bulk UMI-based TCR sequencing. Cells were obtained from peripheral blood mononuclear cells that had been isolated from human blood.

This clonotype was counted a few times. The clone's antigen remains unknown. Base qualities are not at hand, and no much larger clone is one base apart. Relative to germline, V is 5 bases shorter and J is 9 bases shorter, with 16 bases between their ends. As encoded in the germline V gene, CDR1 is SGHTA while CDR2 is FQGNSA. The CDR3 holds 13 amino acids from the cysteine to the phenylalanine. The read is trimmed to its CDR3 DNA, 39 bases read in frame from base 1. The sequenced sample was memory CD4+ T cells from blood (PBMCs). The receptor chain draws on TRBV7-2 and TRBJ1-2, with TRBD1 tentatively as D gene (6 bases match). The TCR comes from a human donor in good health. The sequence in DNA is TGTGCCAGCAGCCCCCATGGTCAGGGGAGCTACACCTTC. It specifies CASSPHGQGSYTF.